This T cell receptor beta chain appears in the sequencing data of a study of blood T cell repertoires in COVID-19. Study at large: The United States, Italy and Spain provided the acute and convalescent COVID-19 samples. PBMCs, B-cell-depleted T cells, or T cells were the source of the cDNA or gDNA that made up the material.

Generated by immunoSEQ multiplex PCR, the TCRdb table keeps only in-frame clones and is missing some. Here the sample spans fewer than 350,000 clones, 81% being singletons. CDR1 is ENHRY, CDR2 SYGVKD, per germline. The CDR3 is made up of 16 amino acids. V lost 6 bases, J lost 6 bases, and 13 bases stayed unmatched. This chain links TRBV10-3 with TRBJ2-1; TRBD2 matches 8 bases. Material for sequencing was peripheral blood. This clonotype was sampled from a woman aged 55-69 years with active or convalescent COVID-19. The CDR3 DNA reads TGTGCCATCAGCCTCGGGGGGGGAGGTCTAGGCAATGAGCAGTTCTTC. Amino acids: CAISLGGGGLGNEQFF.